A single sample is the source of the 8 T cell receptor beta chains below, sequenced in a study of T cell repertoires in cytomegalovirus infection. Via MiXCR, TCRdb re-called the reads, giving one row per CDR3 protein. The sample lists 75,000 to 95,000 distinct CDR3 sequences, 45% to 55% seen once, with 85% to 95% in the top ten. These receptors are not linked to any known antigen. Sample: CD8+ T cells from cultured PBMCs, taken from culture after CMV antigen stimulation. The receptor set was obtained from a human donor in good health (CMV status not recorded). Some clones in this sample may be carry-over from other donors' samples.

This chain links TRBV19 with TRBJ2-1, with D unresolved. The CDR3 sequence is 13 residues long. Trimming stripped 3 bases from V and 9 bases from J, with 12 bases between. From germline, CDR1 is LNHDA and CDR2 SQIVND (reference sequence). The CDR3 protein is CASSIGRLGEQFF. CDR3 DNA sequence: TGTGCCAGTAGTATTGGGCGCCTCGGTGAGCAGTTCTTC.

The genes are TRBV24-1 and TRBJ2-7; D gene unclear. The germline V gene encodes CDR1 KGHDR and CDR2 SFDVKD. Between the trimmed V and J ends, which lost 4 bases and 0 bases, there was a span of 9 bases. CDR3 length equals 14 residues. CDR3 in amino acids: CATSDSGVSYEQYF. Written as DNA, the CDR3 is TGTGCCACCAGTGACTCGGGCGTCTCCTACGAGCAGTACTTC.

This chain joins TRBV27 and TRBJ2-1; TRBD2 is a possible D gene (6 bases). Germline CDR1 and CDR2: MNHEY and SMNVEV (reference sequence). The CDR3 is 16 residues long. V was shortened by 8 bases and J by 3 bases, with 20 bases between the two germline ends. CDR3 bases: TGTGCCAGCGGATTCCGCAGGAGCGGGCTCTACAATGAGCAGTTCTTC. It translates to CASGFRRSGLYNEQFF.

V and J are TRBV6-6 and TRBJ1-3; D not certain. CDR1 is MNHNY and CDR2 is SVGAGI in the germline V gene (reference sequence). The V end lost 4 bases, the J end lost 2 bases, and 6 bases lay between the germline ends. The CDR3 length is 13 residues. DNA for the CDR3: TGTGCCAGCAGTTCCTCACCTGGAAACACCATATATTTT. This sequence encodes CASSSSPGNTIYF.

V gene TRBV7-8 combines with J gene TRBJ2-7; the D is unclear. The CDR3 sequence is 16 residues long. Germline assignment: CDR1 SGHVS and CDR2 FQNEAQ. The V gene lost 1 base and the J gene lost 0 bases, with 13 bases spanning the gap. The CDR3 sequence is CASSLVPEGFSYEQYF. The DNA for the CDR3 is TGTGCCAGCAGCTTAGTCCCTGAAGGGTTCTCCTACGAGCAGTACTTC.

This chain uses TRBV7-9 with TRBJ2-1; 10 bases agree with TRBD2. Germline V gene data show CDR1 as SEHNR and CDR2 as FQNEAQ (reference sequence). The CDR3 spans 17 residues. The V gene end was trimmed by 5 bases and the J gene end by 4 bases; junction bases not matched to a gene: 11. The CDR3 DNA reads TGTGCCAGCAGCAGCAGCGGGAGGGCCATTTTGTACAATGAGCAGTTCTTC. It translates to CASSSSGRAILYNEQFF.

CDR3 sequence (DNA): TGTGCCAGCAGCTTAGACACCAACACAGATACGCAGTATTTT. Translation: CASSLDTNTDTQYF. The rearrangement joins TRBV7-8 to TRBJ2-3; D remains unclear. This CDR3 spans 14 amino acids. V dropped 1 base and J dropped 2 bases, with 7 bases sitting between them. CDR1 is SGHVS, CDR2 FQNEAQ, per germline.

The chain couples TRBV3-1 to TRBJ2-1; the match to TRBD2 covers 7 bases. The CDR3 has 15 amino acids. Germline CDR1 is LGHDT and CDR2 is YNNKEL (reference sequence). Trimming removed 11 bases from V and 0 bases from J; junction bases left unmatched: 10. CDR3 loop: CAVGRGDSSYNEQFF. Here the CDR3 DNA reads TGTGCCGTTGGGAGGGGCGACAGCTCCTACAATGAGCAGTTCTTC.